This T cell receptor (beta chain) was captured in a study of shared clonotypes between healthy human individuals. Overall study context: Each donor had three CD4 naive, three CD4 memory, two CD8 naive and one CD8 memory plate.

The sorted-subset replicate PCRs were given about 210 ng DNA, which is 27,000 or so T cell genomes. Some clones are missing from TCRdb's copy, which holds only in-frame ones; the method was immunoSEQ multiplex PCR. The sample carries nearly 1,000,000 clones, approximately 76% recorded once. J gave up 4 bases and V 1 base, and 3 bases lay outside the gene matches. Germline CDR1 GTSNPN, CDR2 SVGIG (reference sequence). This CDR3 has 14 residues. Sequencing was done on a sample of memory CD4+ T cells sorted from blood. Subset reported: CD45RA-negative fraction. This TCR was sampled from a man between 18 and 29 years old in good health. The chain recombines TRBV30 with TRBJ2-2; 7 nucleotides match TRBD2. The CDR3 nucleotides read TGTGCCTGGAGTGGACTAGCTGCCACCGGGGAGCTGTTTTTT. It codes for CAWSGLAATGELFF.